This T cell receptor (beta chain) was sequenced during a study of T cell responses to AZD1222 COVID-19 vaccine. The data were produced by immunoSEQ multiplex PCR, yet TCRdb's version contains in-frame clones alone and is incomplete. Among 84,000 or so clones, around 91% were seen once, and the ten largest hold about 31%. This clone was recorded only once. The CDR3 is 16 residues long. CDR1 and CDR2 (germline): MNHEY, SMNVEV (reference sequence). V lost 3 bases and J lost 4; bases outside the gene matches: 9. Sequenced here: peripheral blood, sampled on day 0 of AZD1222 vaccination. The origin of this receptor is an adult in good health. This sequence joins TRBV27 and TRBJ2-7; 10 bases are shared with TRBD2. The chain's CDR3 is CASSFSTSGTGYEQYF. The CDR3 region has the DNA TGTGCCAGCAGTTTCTCCACTAGCGGGACCGGTTACGAGCAGTACTTC.